One T cell receptor beta chain is described in this entry. Its target is not known. This specimen comes from a study of radiation and T cells in renal cell carcinoma. Study observations and caveats: Top tumor clonotypes rose in blood 2 weeks post-radiation, then contracted. Baseline intratumoral clonotype presence is unknown without pretreatment biopsies.

This table comes from immunoSEQ multiplex PCR, and its TCRdb copy is limited to in-frame clones, with some not included. The sample carries 70,000 or so clones, about four fifths recorded once. The CDR3 extends over 12 amino acids. Trimming took 6 bases from V and 6 from J; bases not matched to a gene: 3. Germline lookup yields CDR1 MNHEY and CDR2 SMNVEV (reference sequence). Time point defined: blood 2 weeks post-SBRT. This sample's treatment: 15 Gy SBRT to primary tumor, nephrectomy 4 weeks later. This renal cell carcinoma was of the clear cell type. The rearrangement uses TRBV27 and TRBJ2-3, with 7 bases that match TRBD1. This clonotype was sampled from a man in his fifties or sixties with renal cell carcinoma. Sequencing used blood, obtained from a patient whose treatment included radiotherapy and nephrectomy. The CDR3 DNA is TGTGCCAGCAGCTACAGGGGTGATACGCAGTATTTT. Protein product: CASSYRGDTQYF.